These T cell receptor beta chains were read from a single sample in a study of molecular identifiers for immune sequencing clone quantification. TCRdb called the PCR reads again in MiXCR, with one record for every CDR3 protein. The sample has about 640,000 distinct CDR3 sequences, around 20% seen once. What was sequenced was naive CD8+ T cells from blood, with Jurkat cell RNA spiked in. The receptors stem from a human donor in good health. Some libraries in this study had Jurkat cell RNA spiked in. Both conserved end residues are trimmed from each CDR3.

V: TRBV29-1
CDR3: SVEATNADTQY

V: TRBV29-1
CDR3: SVEGSRMGTEAF

V: TRBV20-1
CDR3: SARDRWGNYGYT

V: TRBV7-2
CDR3: ASSSTGLAGYNEQF

V: TRBV20-1
CDR3: SAREGYEQF

V: TRBV5-6
CDR3: ASSLGRAEDTQY

V: TRBV9
CDR3: ASSVVEGGFNYGYT

V: TRBV24-1
CDR3: ATSAGADTQY

V: TRBV6-2/TRBV6-3
CDR3: ASSLVFGELF

V: TRBV4-1
CDR3: ASSPGQGRETQY

V: TRBV6-2/TRBV6-3
CDR3: ASSYAGRPIFHEQF

V: TRBV7-2
CDR3: ASSLEVAGYNEQF

V: TRBV11-3
CDR3: ASSAQGQPYEQY

V: TRBV5-1
CDR3: ASSLGSGQTYEQY

V: TRBV20-1
CDR3: SARDRAGTPYEQY

V: TRBV19
CDR3: ANQSRGDYGYT

V: TRBV11-2
CDR3: ASNLGTDTQY

V: TRBV29-1
CDR3: SVEDEVPRYTDTQY

V: TRBV5-6
CDR3: ASSFLGTRTEQY

V: TRBV12-5
CDR3: ASGSGRGVGETQY

V: TRBV5-6
CDR3: ASSLIQGPYEQY

V: TRBV19
CDR3: ASSIRGNPEAF

V: TRBV18
CDR3: ASSPPEEIQY

V: TRBV4-1
CDR3: ASSQARWGNTEAF

V: TRBV12-3/TRBV12-4
CDR3: ASSLNERGGQETQY

V: TRBV4-1
CDR3: ASRGSSGGTYTDTQY

V: TRBV20-1
CDR3: SARALGRQPYNEQF

V: TRBV10-2
CDR3: ASSEGLLSSGANVLT

V: TRBV4-1
CDR3: ASSLETGTANTEAF

V: TRBV20-1
CDR3: SAPQGPYEQY

V: TRBV9
CDR3: ASSVGQQISTNEKLF

V: TRBV5-6
CDR3: ASSLVRQGRHEQY

V: TRBV6-1
CDR3: VSSPSKIVVNEQF

V: TRBV19
CDR3: ASRIGRGNQPQH

V: TRBV5-6
CDR3: ASSLGFAYTEAF

V: TRBV29-1
CDR3: SVEASTDRGSTDTQY

V: TRBV9
CDR3: ASSPDTRSNYGYT

V: TRBV7-2
CDR3: ASTQWAGVYEQY

V: TRBV11-2
CDR3: ASSFVDGTEAF

V: TRBV6-2/TRBV6-3
CDR3: ASRPGVYNQPQH

V: TRBV29-1
CDR3: SEIRGYEQF

V: TRBV24-1
CDR3: ATSDSLNQPQH

V: TRBV2
CDR3: ASSETGPQH

V: TRBV11-2
CDR3: ASSSTPGTSGRATGELF

V: TRBV20-1
CDR3: SARTGLRYEQY

V: TRBV5-4
CDR3: ASSLAAGHTEAF